The rows below give T cell receptor beta chains drawn from one sample of a study of cytomegalovirus exposure and HLA in healthy donors. Clones were sequenced by immunoSEQ multiplex PCR, and TCRdb holds only the in-frame ones, with some missing. The data contain fewer than 85,000 clones, about 95% of them singletons. The sequenced material came from PBMCs. The receptors stem from a woman under 30 in good health and CMV-seronegative. Each CDR3 is given with its conserved first and last residue. The D gene is left open where the match is weak. Clone size is stated in some rows and not others, as once, few, many or a class when expanded.

TRBJ2-6 | TRBD2 | 19 | . | TRBV4-2 | CASSQDTASGSAGANVLTF | TGTGCCAGCAGCCAAGATACTGCGAGCGGGAGCGCTGGGGCCAACGTCCTGACTTTC
TRBJ2-1 | TRBD2 | 15 | . | TRBV19 | CASSIGLAGGNEQFF | TGTGCCAGTAGTATAGGGCTAGCGGGAGGCAATGAGCAGTTCTTC
TRBJ2-3 | TRBD2 | 14 | . | TRBV11-2 | CASRTSGSTDTQYF | TGTGCCAGCAGGACTAGCGGGAGTACAGATACGCAGTATTTT
TRBJ1-2 | . | 13 | . | TRBV5-4 | CASSPDGNYGYTF | TGTGCCAGCAGCCCCGACGGGAACTATGGCTACACCTTC
TRBJ1-1 | TRBD1 | 18 | once | TRBV7-9 | CASSAGTAFKGMNTEAFF | TGTGCCAGCAGCGCGGGGACAGCATTCAAGGGGATGAACACTGAAGCTTTCTTT
TRBJ2-3 | TRBD2 | 16 | few | TRBV7-9 | CASSFLTSGAADTQYF | TGTGCCAGCAGCTTCCTGACTAGCGGGGCCGCGGATACGCAGTATTTT
TRBJ2-2 | TRBD1 | 17 | . | TRBV7-9 | CASSLGDRVFTTGELFF | TGTGCCAGCAGCTTAGGAGACAGGGTTTTTACTACCGGGGAGCTGTTTTTT
TRBJ2-1 | TRBD1 | 14 | . | TRBV2 | CASSEATRGREQFF | TGTGCCAGCAGTGAAGCGACAAGGGGGCGGGAGCAGTTCTTC
TRBJ2-7 | TRBD2 | 16 | . | TRBV7-2 | CASSLVGGAGAVEQYF | TGTGCCAGCAGCTTAGTCGGGGGGGCAGGTGCCGTCGAGCAGTACTTC
TRBJ2-2 | . | 13 | . | TRBV15 | CATSRYPTGELFF | TGTGCCACCAGCAGATATCCCACCGGGGAGCTGTTTTTT
TRBJ2-4 | . | 15 | . | TRBV9 | CASSVDGLAKNIQYF | TGTGCCAGCAGCGTAGATGGACTAGCCAAAAACATTCAGTACTTC
TRBJ2-7 | . | 12 | . | TRBV14 | CASSQGLYEQYF | TGTGCCAGCAGCCAAGGACTCTACGAGCAGTACTTC
TRBJ1-1 | . | 14 | . | TRBV7-8 | CASSLGSPGTEAFF | TGTGCCAGCAGCTTAGGATCCCCGGGGACTGAAGCTTTCTTT
TRBJ1-4 | . | 13 | . | TRBV28 | CASSDYSEEKLFF | TGTGCCAGCAGTGACTACTCCGAGGAAAAACTGTTTTTT
TRBJ1-2 | TRBD1 | 13 | . | TRBV7-9 | CASANRGLDGYTF | TGTGCCAGCGCGAACAGGGGGCTAGATGGCTACACCTTC
TRBJ2-5 | . | 13 | . | TRBV19 | CASSIVHSETQYF | TGTGCCAGTAGTATAGTTCATTCAGAGACCCAGTACTTC
TRBJ2-3 | TRBD2 | 18 | . | TRBV2 | CASSEQAAGLPSTDTQYF | TGTGCCAGCAGTGAACAGGCGGCGGGACTACCTAGCACAGATACGCAGTATTTT
TRBJ2-1 | TRBD2 | 15 | . | TRBV7-9 | CASSFTSGPMYEQFF | TGTGCCAGCAGCTTCACTAGCGGCCCTATGTATGAGCAGTTCTTC
TRBJ2-3 | . | 12 | . | TRBV12-5 | CASGPRQDTQYF | TGTGCTAGTGGTCCACGACAGGATACGCAGTATTTT
TRBJ1-2 | . | 15 | . | TRBV25-1 | CASSEGSGVYYGYTF | TGTGCCAGCAGTGAAGGTTCCGGGGTGTACTATGGCTACACCTTC
TRBJ1-2 | . | 15 | . | TRBV28 | CASSTIAQGLYGYTF | TGTGCCAGCAGTACTATCGCCCAGGGCCTCTATGGCTACACCTTC
TRBJ2-7 | TRBD2 | 17 | . | TRBV7-9 | CASSSGLAGGRPYEQYF | TGTGCCAGCAGCTCCGGACTAGCGGGAGGACGGCCCTACGAGCAGTACTTC
TRBJ2-7 | . | 14 | once | TRBV11-2 | CASSLGPGSREQYF | TGTGCCAGCAGCTTAGGTCCCGGGTCGAGGGAGCAGTACTTC
TRBJ1-1 | . | 15 | . | TRBV6-1 | CASSEASDSRAVAFF | TGTGCCAGCAGTGAAGCGTCGGATTCCAGGGCGGTGGCTTTCTTT
TRBJ1-5 | . | 17 | . | TRBV5-5 | CASSLAGRLDSNQPQHF | TGTGCCAGCAGCTTGGCAGGGCGCCTAGATAGCAATCAGCCCCAGCATTTT
TRBJ2-1 | . | 10 | . | TRBV2 | CASTGHWPFF | TGTGCCAGCACCGGACACTGGCCGTTCTTC
TRBJ2-2 | . | 19 | . | TRBV21-1 | CASSKDGTGPSGSAGELFF | TGTGCCAGCAGCAAAGATGGGACAGGACCTAGCGGGAGCGCCGGGGAGCTGTTTTTT
TRBJ2-5 | TRBD2 | 15 | . | TRBV15 | CATSRERGGRETQYF | TGTGCCACCAGCAGAGAGCGGGGGGGGCGAGAGACCCAGTACTTC
TRBJ2-7 | TRBD1 | 16 | . | TRBV11-2 | CASSQLRGPNTYEQYF | TGTGCCAGCAGCCAACTCAGGGGGCCAAATACCTACGAGCAGTACTTC
TRBJ2-1 | TRBD1 | 16 | . | TRBV10-2 | CASRLARDSPYNEQFF | TGCGCCAGCAGGCTGGCCCGGGACAGTCCTTACAATGAGCAGTTCTTC
TRBJ1-3 | . | 15 | . | TRBV15 | CATSRVSAGRNTIYF | TGTGCCACCAGCAGAGTAAGCGCAGGGAGAAACACCATATATTTT
TRBJ2-1 | TRBD2 | 16 | once | TRBV6-4 | CASGPKLAGGCNEQFF | TGTGCCAGCGGGCCAAAACTAGCGGGAGGATGCAATGAGCAGTTCTTC
TRBJ2-5 | . | 15 | . | TRBV18 | CASSPFTGKKETQYF | TGTGCCAGCTCACCATTTACGGGAAAGAAAGAGACCCAGTACTTC
TRBJ2-7 | . | 16 | . | TRBV6-5 | CASSYSILQGSYEQYF | TGTGCCAGCAGTTACTCGATTCTCCAGGGATCCTACGAGCAGTACTTC
TRBJ1-2 | . | 14 | . | TRBV19 | CASSIVRDTYGYTF | TGTGCCAGTAGTATAGTTCGGGACACCTATGGCTACACCTTC
TRBJ1-1 | . | 15 | . | TRBV18 | CASSPPNSADTEAFF | TGTGCCAGCTCCCCCCCCAATTCGGCGGACACTGAAGCTTTCTTT
TRBJ2-1 | . | 13 | . | TRBV27 | CASSSPLAEEQFF | TGTGCCAGCAGTTCCCCTTTAGCGGAGGAGCAGTTCTTC
TRBJ1-5 | TRBD1 | 13 | . | TRBV19 | CATKDRVRQPQHF | TGTGCCACGAAAGACAGGGTAAGGCAGCCCCAGCATTTT
TRBJ2-1 | . | 18 | . | TRBV4-1 | CASSQEGGRSGLYNEQFF | TGCGCCAGCAGCCAAGAGGGCGGTAGGAGCGGGTTGTACAATGAGCAGTTCTTC
TRBJ1-4 | TRBD1 | 14 | . | TRBV5-4 | CASSRRGLNEKLFF | TGTGCCAGCAGCCGCAGGGGGCTTAATGAAAAACTGTTTTTT
TRBJ2-1 | . | 13 | . | TRBV5-1 | CASSLSSGNEQFF | TGCGCCAGCAGCTTGTCGTCCGGGAATGAGCAGTTCTTC
TRBJ2-1 | TRBD2 | 16 | . | TRBV15 | CATSRFGLAAYNEQFF | TGTGCCACCAGCAGATTTGGACTAGCGGCCTACAATGAGCAGTTCTTC
TRBJ2-7 | . | 14 | . | TRBV30 | CAWSAWTDLYEQYF | TGTGCCTGGAGTGCTTGGACTGATCTCTACGAGCAGTACTTC
TRBJ1-1 | TRBD1 | 12 | . | TRBV5-4 | CASEGQESSAFF | TGTGCCAGCGAAGGACAGGAGTCGAGCGCTTTCTTT
TRBJ1-6 | . | 14 | . | TRBV30 | CAWSGEGVNSPLHF | TGTGCCTGGAGTGGAGAAGGAGTTAATTCACCCCTCCACTTT
TRBJ2-2 | . | 15 | . | TRBV5-1 | CASSLGDSNTGELFF | TGCGCCAGCAGCTTGGGAGATTCGAACACCGGGGAGCTGTTTTTT
TRBJ2-1 | TRBD2 | 15 | . | TRBV6-1 | CASSESLAGNNEQFF | TGTGCCAGCAGTGAATCCCTAGCGGGAAACAATGAGCAGTTCTTC
TRBJ1-2 | . | 14 | . | TRBV9 | CASSVVSGLNGYTF | TGTGCCAGCAGCGTAGTAAGCGGGTTAAATGGCTACACCTTC
TRBJ2-7 | . | 16 | . | TRBV5-6 | CASSPYSLGQGNEQYF | TGTGCCAGCAGCCCTTACTCCCTTGGGCAGGGAAACGAGCAGTACTTC
TRBJ1-2 | TRBD1 | 14 | . | TRBV5-1 | CASSLGDSLYGYTF | TGCGCCAGCAGCTTGGGGGACAGTCTCTATGGCTACACCTTC
TRBJ2-7 | . | 16 | . | TRBV2 | CASSEALARQPYEQYF | TGTGCCAGCAGTGAAGCGCTTGCCAGGCAGCCCTACGAGCAGTACTTC
TRBJ2-1 | . | 13 | . | TRBV7-7 | CASSLARKDEQFF | TGTGCCAGCAGCTTGGCGAGGAAGGATGAGCAGTTCTTC